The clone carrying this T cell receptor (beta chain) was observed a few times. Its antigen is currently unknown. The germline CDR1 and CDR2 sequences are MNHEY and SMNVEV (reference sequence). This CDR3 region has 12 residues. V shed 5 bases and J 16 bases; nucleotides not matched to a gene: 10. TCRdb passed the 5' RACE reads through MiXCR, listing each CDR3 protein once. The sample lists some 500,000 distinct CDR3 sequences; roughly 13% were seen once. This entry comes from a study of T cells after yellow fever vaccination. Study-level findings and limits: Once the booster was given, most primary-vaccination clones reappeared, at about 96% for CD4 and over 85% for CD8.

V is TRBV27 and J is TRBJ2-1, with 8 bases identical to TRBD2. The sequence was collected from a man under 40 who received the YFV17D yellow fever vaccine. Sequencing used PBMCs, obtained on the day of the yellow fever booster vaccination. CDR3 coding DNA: TGTGCCAGCAGTCCCCAGGGGACTAGACTATTCTTC. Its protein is CASSPQGTRLFF.